This T cell receptor (beta chain) derives from a study of blood T cell repertoires in COVID-19. Unmatched junction bases numbered 2, after V lost 0 bases and J lost 6 bases. The CDR3 has 15 amino acids. CDR1 and CDR2 from the germline V gene are SGHRS and YFSETQ. TCRdb's table, derived via immunoSEQ multiplex PCR, lists solely in-frame clones and lacks some. The table shows just over 200,000 clones, with 80% to 90% occurring only once. The sequenced sample consisted of peripheral blood. This TCR derives from a man older than 75 with acute or convalescent COVID-19. The chain employs TRBV5-1 and TRBJ2-3; the match to TRBD2 covers 12 bases. CDR3 protein: CASSLVLAGGDTQYF. As DNA, the CDR3 is TGCGCCAGCAGCTTGGTTCTAGCGGGAGGGGATACGCAGTATTTT.